The rows below give T cell receptor beta chains drawn from one sample of a study of somatic mutations in cytotoxic T cells in rheumatoid arthritis. Using immunoSEQ multiplex PCR, the repertoire was profiled, and TCRdb retains in-frame clones only, with some absent. The data hold roughly 20,000 clones, with 65% to 70% observed a single time. What was sequenced was CD8+ T cells sorted from blood. Source of these receptors: an adult with rheumatoid arthritis. The CDR3 runs from the conserved cysteine through the conserved F or W. A D gene is named only where the DNA matches it firmly. Clone size is stated in some rows and not others, as once, few, many or a class when expanded.

TRBV4-3	TRBJ1-5	-	TRBD1	TGCGCCAGCAGCCAAGAGACAGGGCCTGGTCAGCCCCAGCATTTT	CASSQETGPGQPQHF
TRBV4-3	TRBJ2-5	once	-	TGCGCCAGCAGCCAAGATAGGGGGGTGAGCGAGACCCAGTACTTC	CASSQDRGVSETQYF
TRBV19	TRBJ2-1	-	TRBD2	TGTGCCAGTAGTATCGGGACTAGCCCGTACAATGAGCAGTTCTTC	CASSIGTSPYNEQFF
TRBV4-2	TRBJ2-1	once	TRBD2	TGTGCCAGCAGCCCATGGTGGGCGGGAGTTGACAATGAGCAGTTCTTC	CASSPWWAGVDNEQFF
TRBV10-3	TRBJ2-3	few	-	TGTGCCATCAGTGAACTCAGGGACGAAAATACGCAGTATTTT	CAISELRDENTQYF
TRBV19	TRBJ2-1	-	TRBD2	TGTGCCAGTAGTATAGAATCCGGGCAGGGAGGGACGGAGCAGTTCTTC	CASSIESGQGGTEQFF
TRBV13	TRBJ2-5	-	-	TGTGCCAGCAGCTTGTCCGGTTCCGTACGGGAGACCCAGTACTTC	CASSLSGSVRETQYF
TRBV4-1	TRBJ1-2	-	-	TGCGCCAGCAGCCAAGATACCGGCGCAGGGAATTATGGCTACACCTTC	CASSQDTGAGNYGYTF
TRBV4-1	TRBJ2-3	once	TRBD2	TGCGCCAGCAGACAGACTAGCGGGGGGCCAGATACGCAGTATTTT	CASRQTSGGPDTQYF
TRBV28	TRBJ1-5	-	-	TGTGCCAGCAGTTCTCCCGGGTCGGGAGCAGATCAGCCCCAGCATTTT	CASSSPGSGADQPQHF
TRBV5-5	TRBJ2-2	-	-	TGTGCCAGCAGCTTGGGCAGGAACACCGGGGAGCTGTTTTTT	CASSLGRNTGELFF
TRBV28	TRBJ2-1	few	TRBD2	TGTGCCAGCAGTCGACTAGCGGGGCCCCCCTACAATGAGCAGTTCTTC	CASSRLAGPPYNEQFF
TRBV9	TRBJ2-7	-	TRBD2	TGTGCCAGCAGCACCGCGGGGGGGACCTACGAGCAGTACTTC	CASSTAGGTYEQYF
TRBV7-2	TRBJ2-1	-	TRBD2	TGTGCCAGCAGCCCGGGACTAGCGGGGCCGAGCTCCTACAATGAGCAGTTCTTC	CASSPGLAGPSSYNEQFF
TRBV4-3	TRBJ2-1	-	-	TGCGCCAGCAGCCAAGCCCTTGGCTCCTACAATGAGCAGTTCTTC	CASSQALGSYNEQFF
TRBV4-2	TRBJ1-2	-	TRBD1	TGTGCCAGCAGCCAGCCGACAGGGTACTCCTATGGCTACACCTTC	CASSQPTGYSYGYTF
TRBV2	TRBJ1-1	few	TRBD1	TGTGCCAGGGCGGGACAGACGAACACTGAAGCTTTCTTT	CARAGQTNTEAFF
TRBV4-2	TRBJ1-1	-	-	TGTGCCAGCAGCCAAAGGGAGGGGGGGATGAACACTGAAGCTTTCTTT	CASSQREGGMNTEAFF
TRBV10-3	TRBJ2-7	-	TRBD1	TGTGCCATCAGCCTAGGGACAGGGAGATACGAGCAGTACTTC	CAISLGTGRYEQYF
TRBV19	TRBJ2-2	-	-	TGTGCCAGTACCCTTCGACAGGATGCGGCGAACACCGGGGAGCTGTTTTTT	CASTLRQDAANTGELFF
TRBV29-1	TRBJ2-1	-	TRBD2	TGCAGCGTCCTGGGGCTAGCGGGGGGGAATGAGCAGTTCTTC	CSVLGLAGGNEQFF
TRBV6-1	TRBJ1-4	-	-	TGTGCCAGCAGTGCAACCTACGGTGAAAAACTGTTTTTT	CASSATYGEKLFF
TRBV19	TRBJ2-5	-	TRBD1	TGTGCCAGTAGTATTTCGGGACAGGGGGCAGAGACCCAGTACTTC	CASSISGQGAETQYF
TRBV27	TRBJ2-7	-	-	TGTGCCAGCAGTTCCCCTGACGGCTACGAGCAGTACTTC	CASSSPDGYEQYF
TRBV27	TRBJ1-3	-	-	TGTGCCAGCAGTGTTGGGGCTATGGGAAACACCATATATTTT	CASSVGAMGNTIYF
TRBV6-5	TRBJ1-6	few	TRBD1	TGTGCCAGCAGTTCGACAGGGGGCTGGTCACCCCTCCACTTT	CASSSTGGWSPLHF
TRBV25-1	TRBJ1-3	few	TRBD1	TGTGCCAGCAGCCCGGGACAGGGAAACACCATATATTTT	CASSPGQGNTIYF
TRBV27	TRBJ1-2	-	-	TGTGCCAGCCAAGGAGGATTCGAGGATGGCTACACCTTC	CASQGGFEDGYTF
TRBV25-1	TRBJ2-1	once	-	TGTGCCAGCAGTGACACAGGGTTTTCCTACAATGAGCAGTTCTTC	CASSDTGFSYNEQFF